Shown below are 20 T cell receptor beta chains from a single sample sequenced in a study of OX40 agonist ivuxolimab in advanced cancers. Only in-frame clones appear in the TCRdb table, and some are missing; sequencing was by immunoSEQ multiplex PCR. The profile shows tens of thousands of clones, 81% of them singletons. This specimen was CD4+ or CD8+ T cells sorted from blood, taken in a trial of the OX40 agonist ivuxolimab. The receptor set was obtained from an adult with an advanced solid tumor such as melanoma, head and neck, liver or kidney cancer.

This sequence joins TRBV7-3 and TRBJ2-5; possible D gene TRBD1, 5 bases. The CDR3 has 16 amino acids. Trimming left V 5 bases short and J 1 base short, with 17 bases between. Per the germline V gene, CDR1 is SGHTA and CDR2 is FQGTGA. The CDR3 region is CASSLRVPTVQETQYF. The CDR3 nucleotides read TGTGCCAGCAGCCTCCGCGTCCCGACAGTCCAAGAGACCCAGTACTTC.

The chain couples TRBV5-1 to TRBJ2-5; 7 nucleotides agree with TRBD2. The CDR3 extends over 16 amino acids. CDR1 is SGHRS, CDR2 YFSETQ, per germline. V was pared by 6 bases and J by 5 bases, with 16 bases of the junction left unmatched. CDR3 sequence: CASKDEGGPGTETQYF. CDR3 nucleotides: TGCGCCAGCAAGGATGAGGGAGGGCCGGGTACGGAGACCCAGTACTTC.

The chain recombines TRBV9 with TRBJ2-1, with D perhaps matching TRBD1 (6 bases). Trimming removed 1 base from V and 8 bases from J, with 13 bases in between. Germline-derived CDR1 and CDR2 are SGDLS and YYNGEE. The CDR3 runs 14 residues. In DNA, the CDR3 is TGTGCCAGCAGCGTACTGACACAGGGCGATGAGCAGTTCTTC. Translated: CASSVLTQGDEQFF.

This sequence joins TRBV30 and TRBJ2-3; 9 bases are shared with TRBD1. The CDR3 spans 14 residues. Per the germline V gene, CDR1 is GTSNPN and CDR2 is SVGIG (reference sequence). Germline trimming cut 2 bases from V and 3 bases from J; bases unmatched to any gene: 3. The CDR3 region has the DNA TGTGCCTGGAGTCCGGGACAGGGTACAGATACGCAGTATTTT. This gives the protein CAWSPGQGTDTQYF.

This chain joins TRBV11-3 and TRBJ1-3; D gene uncertain. The CDR3 has 15 residues. Germline CDR1 is SGHNT and CDR2 is YENEEA. Trimming stripped 0 bases from V and 4 bases from J, with 10 bases between. For the CDR3, the DNA is TGTGCCAGCAGCTTAGAGGGTTTGTTCGGAAACACCATATATTTT. Translation gives CASSLEGLFGNTIYF.

J is TRBJ2-5 and V is TRBV1; the table assigns TRBD2, which was not confirmed against the DNA. TRBV1 is labeled a pseudogene. The CDR3 spans 14 residues. The CDR3 sequence: CTSSQVASGETQYF. CDR3 in DNA: TGCACCAGCAGCCAAGTGGCTAGCGGAGAGACCCAGTACTTC.

This clone was seen a few times. The genes are TRBV6-5 and TRBJ2-7; D is undetermined. CDR1 and CDR2 from the germline V gene are MNHEY and SVGAGI. V was clipped by 8 bases and J by 2 bases, with 13 bases between them. The CDR3 has 13 amino acids. CDR3 residues: CASRLGGPYEQYF. DNA for the CDR3: TGTGCCAGCCGCCTGGGTGGGCCCTACGAGCAGTACTTC.

This clone was seen just once. The V gene is TRBV5-1, the J gene TRBJ2-7; 7 bases line up with TRBD2. This CDR3 has 14 amino acids. J was trimmed by 6 bases and V by 1 base; bases with no gene match: 7. Germline values: CDR1 SGHRS, CDR2 YFSETQ. CDR3 coding DNA: TGCGCCAGCAGCTTGAAAACTAGCGCGGGCGAGCAGTACTTC. Translated: CASSLKTSAGEQYF.

This chain links TRBV11-3 with TRBJ2-5; possible D gene TRBD2, 7 bases. Trimming stripped 0 bases from V and 4 bases from J, with 18 bases between. This CDR3 has 17 residues. Germline V CDR1 and CDR2: SGHNT, YENEEA. CDR3 coding DNA: TGTGCCAGCAGCTTAGAACAGGGAGGGGGGCCAGGAGAGACCCAGTACTTC. Residues: CASSLEQGGGPGETQYF. Using reference TRBV11-3 and TRBJ2-5 for the parts outside the CDR3, the full variable domain is EAGVVQSPRYKIIEKKQPVAFWCNPISGHNTLYWYLQNLGQGPELLIRYENEEAVDDSQLPKDRFSAERLKGVDSTLKIQPAELGDSAVYLCASSLEQGGGPGETQYFGPGTRLLVL.

This chain connects TRBV4-2 to TRBJ1-1; D is uncertain. Germline V gene lookup returns CDR1 LGHNA and CDR2 YNFKEQ. The CDR3 has 13 amino acids. Trimming took 1 base from V and 5 from J, leaving 8 bases between them. The CDR3 reads CASSQAGKTEAFF. CDR3 coding DNA: TGTGCCAGCAGCCAAGCTGGGAAAACTGAAGCTTTCTTT.

The V and J genes are TRBV4-1 and TRBJ1-5, with a tentative D call TRBD1 (5 bases). Between the trimmed V and J ends, which lost 1 base and 4 bases, there was a span of 5 bases. The germline V gene encodes CDR1 MGHRA and CDR2 YSYEKL. This CDR3 region has 13 residues. The DNA for the CDR3 is TGCGCCAGCAGCCAAGGGGGGAATCAGCCCCAGCATTTT. Translation gives CASSQGGNQPQHF.

The rearrangement joins TRBV7-3 to TRBJ1-1, with D perhaps TRBD1 (5 bases). With 5 bases removed from V and 1 base from J, the gap between germline ends came to 11 bases. This CDR3 is 14 amino acids long. Looked up from germline, CDR1 is SGHTA and CDR2 is FQGTGA. The CDR3, as DNA: TGTGCCAGCAGCATCGGGACGGGGAACACTGAAGCTTTCTTT. Protein: CASSIGTGNTEAFF.

The chain combines TRBV6-5 with TRBJ1-1, with D uncertain. The germline V and J ends were trimmed by 7 bases and 3 bases, with 12 bases remaining between them. The CDR3 spans 13 residues. The germline CDR1 and CDR2 sequences are MNHEY and SVGAGI. The DNA of the CDR3 is TGTGCCAGCACCCTCCGGAGGGACACTGAAGCTTTCTTT. It is translated as CASTLRRDTEAFF.

V usage is TRBV6-5 and J usage is TRBJ1-1, with D possibly being TRBD1 (6 bases). The V end lost 7 bases, the J end lost 5 bases, and 14 bases lay between the germline ends. This CDR3 is 13 amino acids long. Per germline, CDR1 MNHEY and CDR2 SVGAGI. The CDR3 nucleotides are TGTGCCAGCACCACCCGAGGGGGAACTGAAGCTTTCTTT. Residues: CASTTRGGTEAFF.

The chain recombines TRBV7-9 with TRBJ2-2; D gene ambiguous. The CDR3 is 14 residues long. With 0 bases removed from V and 2 bases from J, the gap between germline ends came to 4 bases. In germline, CDR1 is SEHNR, CDR2 FQNEAQ (reference sequence). The CDR3: CASSLAGNTGELFF. The CDR3, as DNA: TGTGCCAGCAGCTTAGCAGGAAACACCGGGGAGCTGTTTTTT.

The gene calls are TRBV18 and TRBJ1-5; no definite D call. Germline CDR1 KGHSH, CDR2 LQKENI. The V end was cut by 3 bases, the J end by 5 bases, with 8 bases between. This CDR3 has 13 residues. Written as DNA, the CDR3 is TGTGCCAGCTCACCCCGGATGGATCAGCCCCAGCATTTT. Amino acids: CASSPRMDQPQHF.

The chain couples TRBV25-1 to TRBJ1-1; D is unclear. This CDR3 region has 14 residues. Trimming cost V 3 bases and J 4 bases, with 12 bases left between them. The V gene's germline CDR1 is MGHDK and CDR2 SYGVNS. CDR3 in amino acids: CASSDNKGITEAFF. The CDR3 DNA reads TGTGCCAGCAGTGATAATAAGGGAATCACTGAAGCTTTCTTT.

CDR3 bases: TGTGCCAGCAGCCAAGAGGCTAATGAAAAACTGTTTTTT. It translates to CASSQEANEKLFF. The chain employs TRBV4-2 and TRBJ1-4; D is uncertain. From germline, CDR1 is LGHNA and CDR2 YNFKEQ. The CDR3 is made up of 13 amino acids. Trimming stripped 0 bases from V and 3 bases from J, with 2 bases between.

Written as DNA, the CDR3 is TGTGCCAGCTTCCGTGACACCTCTGGGGCCAACGTCCTGACTTTC. Translating gives CASFRDTSGANVLTF. The chain joins TRBV6-1 to TRBJ2-6, with D uncertain. Germline V gives CDR1 MNHNS, CDR2 SASEGT. The CDR3 has 15 residues. The V end was cut by 8 bases, the J end by 0 bases, with 11 bases between.

The V call is TRBV11-2, the J call TRBJ1-6; 8 bases agree with TRBD1. This CDR3 comprises 17 residues. J was trimmed by 5 bases and V by 3 bases; bases with no gene match: 9. CDR1 SGHAT and CDR2 FQNNGV come from the germline V gene. The CDR3 region is CASSFRGQGNDNSPLHF. CDR3 DNA: TGTGCCAGCAGCTTCCGTGGACAGGGAAACGATAATTCACCCCTCCACTTT.